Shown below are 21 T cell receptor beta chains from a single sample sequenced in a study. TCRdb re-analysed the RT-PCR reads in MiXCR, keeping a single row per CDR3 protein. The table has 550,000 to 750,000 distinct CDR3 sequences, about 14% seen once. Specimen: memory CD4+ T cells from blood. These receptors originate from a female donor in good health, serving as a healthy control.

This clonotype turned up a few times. Here the CDR3 reads CASSESTGLYGYTF. The CDR3, as DNA: TGTGCCAGCAGTGAATCGACAGGGCTCTATGGCTACACCTTC. The genes are TRBV25-1 and TRBJ1-2; 7 bases agree with TRBD1. The ends lost 1 base at V and 4 bases at J; junction bases unmatched: 3. Germline CDR1 and CDR2: MGHDK and SYGVNS. The CDR3 extends over 14 amino acids.

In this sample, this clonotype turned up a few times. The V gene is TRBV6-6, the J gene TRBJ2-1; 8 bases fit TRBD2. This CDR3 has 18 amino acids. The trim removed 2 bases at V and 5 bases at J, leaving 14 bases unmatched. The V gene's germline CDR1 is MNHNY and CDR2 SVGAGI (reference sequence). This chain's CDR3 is CASSYALGTTSAHNEQFF. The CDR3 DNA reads TGTGCCAGCAGTTACGCGTTAGGTACGACTAGCGCCCACAATGAGCAGTTCTTC.

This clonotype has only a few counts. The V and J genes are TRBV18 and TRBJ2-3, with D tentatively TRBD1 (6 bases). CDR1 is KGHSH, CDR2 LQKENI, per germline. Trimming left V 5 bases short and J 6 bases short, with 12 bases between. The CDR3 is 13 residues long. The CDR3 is CASSDGQRDTQYF. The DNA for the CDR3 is TGTGCCAGCTCAGACGGACAGCGGGATACGCAGTATTTT.

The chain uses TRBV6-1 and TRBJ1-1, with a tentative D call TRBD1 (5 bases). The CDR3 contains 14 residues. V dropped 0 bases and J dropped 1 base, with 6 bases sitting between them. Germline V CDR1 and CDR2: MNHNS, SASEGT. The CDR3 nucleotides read TGTGCCAGCAGTGAAGCGCAGGGGAACACTGAAGCTTTCTTT. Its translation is CASSEAQGNTEAFF.

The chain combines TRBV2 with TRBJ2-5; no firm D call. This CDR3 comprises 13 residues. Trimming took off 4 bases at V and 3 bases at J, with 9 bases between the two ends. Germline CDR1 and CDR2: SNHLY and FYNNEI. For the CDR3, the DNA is TGTGCCAGCAGTGTGATGACAAAAGAGACCCAGTACTTC. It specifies CASSVMTKETQYF. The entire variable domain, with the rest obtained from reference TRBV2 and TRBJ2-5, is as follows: EPEVTQTPSHQVTQMGQEVILRCVPISNHLYFYWYRQILGQKVEFLVSFYNNEISEKSEIFDDQFSVERPDGSNFTLKIRSTKLEDSAMYFCASSVMTKETQYFGPGTRLLVL.

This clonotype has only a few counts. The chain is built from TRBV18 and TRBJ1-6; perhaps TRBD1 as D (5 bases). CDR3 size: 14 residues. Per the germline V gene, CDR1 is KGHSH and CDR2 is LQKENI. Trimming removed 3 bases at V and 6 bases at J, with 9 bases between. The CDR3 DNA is TGTGCCAGCTCACCGGGGGGGAGTAATTCACCCCTCCACTTT. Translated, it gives CASSPGGSNSPLHF.

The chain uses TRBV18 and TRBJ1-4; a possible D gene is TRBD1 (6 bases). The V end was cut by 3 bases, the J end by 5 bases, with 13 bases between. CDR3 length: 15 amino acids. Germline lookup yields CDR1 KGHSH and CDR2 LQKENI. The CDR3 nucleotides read TGTGCCAGCTCACCGGGGGCAGGGTCGAATGAAAAACTGTTTTTT. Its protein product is CASSPGAGSNEKLFF.

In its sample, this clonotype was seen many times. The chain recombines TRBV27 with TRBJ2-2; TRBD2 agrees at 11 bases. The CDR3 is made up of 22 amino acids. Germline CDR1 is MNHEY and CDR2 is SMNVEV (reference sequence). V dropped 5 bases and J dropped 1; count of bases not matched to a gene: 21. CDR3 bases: TGTGCCAGCAGTCTACGACCGGGGTTAGCGGGAGGGCTTTTCGGGAACACCGGGGAGCTGTTTTTT. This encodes CASSLRPGLAGGLFGNTGELFF.

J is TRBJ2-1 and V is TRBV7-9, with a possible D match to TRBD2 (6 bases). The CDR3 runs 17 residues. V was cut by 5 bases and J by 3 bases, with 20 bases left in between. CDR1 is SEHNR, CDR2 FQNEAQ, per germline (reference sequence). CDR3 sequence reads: CASSPSGQGRYYNEQFF. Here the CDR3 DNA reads TGTGCCAGCAGCCCGAGCGGGCAGGGCCGATACTACAATGAGCAGTTCTTC.

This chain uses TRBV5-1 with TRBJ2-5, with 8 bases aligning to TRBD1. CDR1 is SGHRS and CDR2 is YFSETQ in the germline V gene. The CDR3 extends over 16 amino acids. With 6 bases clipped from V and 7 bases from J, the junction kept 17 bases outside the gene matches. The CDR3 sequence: CASTLLITGGPGTQYF. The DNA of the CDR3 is TGCGCCAGCACCCTTCTAATTACAGGGGGACCGGGGACCCAGTACTTC.

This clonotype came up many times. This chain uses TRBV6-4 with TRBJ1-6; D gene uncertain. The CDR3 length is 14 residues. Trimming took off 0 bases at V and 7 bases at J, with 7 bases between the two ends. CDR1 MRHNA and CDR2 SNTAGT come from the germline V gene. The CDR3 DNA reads TGTGCCAGCAGTGACTCGAACGCGAATTCACCCCTCCACTTT. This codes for CASSDSNANSPLHF.

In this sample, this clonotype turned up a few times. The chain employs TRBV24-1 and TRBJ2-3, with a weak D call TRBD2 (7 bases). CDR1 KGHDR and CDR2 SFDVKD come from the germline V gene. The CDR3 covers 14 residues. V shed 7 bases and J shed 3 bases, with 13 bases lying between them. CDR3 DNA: TGTGCCACCAGCTCAGGGGAGGGGACAGATACGCAGTATTTT. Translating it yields CATSSGEGTDTQYF.

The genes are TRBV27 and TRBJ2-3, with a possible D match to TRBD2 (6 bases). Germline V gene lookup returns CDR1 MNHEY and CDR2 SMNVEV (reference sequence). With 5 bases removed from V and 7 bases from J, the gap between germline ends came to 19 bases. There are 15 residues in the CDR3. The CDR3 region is CASSLLGGHGNTQYF. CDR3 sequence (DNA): TGTGCCAGCAGTCTCCTCGGGGGTCACGGGAATACGCAGTATTTT.

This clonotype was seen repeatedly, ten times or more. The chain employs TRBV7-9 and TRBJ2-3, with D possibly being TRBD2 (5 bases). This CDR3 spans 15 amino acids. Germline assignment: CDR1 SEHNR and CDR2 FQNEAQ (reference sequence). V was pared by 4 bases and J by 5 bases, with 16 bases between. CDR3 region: CASSSGWGELDTQYF. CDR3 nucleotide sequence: TGTGCCAGCAGCTCCGGATGGGGAGAACTAGATACGCAGTATTTT.

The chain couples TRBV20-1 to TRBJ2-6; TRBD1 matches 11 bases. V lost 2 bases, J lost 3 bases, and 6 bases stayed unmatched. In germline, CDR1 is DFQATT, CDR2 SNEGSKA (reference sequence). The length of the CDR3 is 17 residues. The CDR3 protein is CSARNPGQGVGANVLTF. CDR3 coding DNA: TGCAGTGCTAGAAATCCGGGACAGGGGGTTGGGGCCAACGTCCTGACTTTC.

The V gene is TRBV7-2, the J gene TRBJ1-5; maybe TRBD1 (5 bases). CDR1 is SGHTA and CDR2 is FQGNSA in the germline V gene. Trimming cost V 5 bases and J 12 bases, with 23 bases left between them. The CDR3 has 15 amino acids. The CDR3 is CASSVWQGVNQVQHF. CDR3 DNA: TGTGCCAGCAGCGTCTGGCAGGGAGTGAATCAGGTCCAGCATTTT.

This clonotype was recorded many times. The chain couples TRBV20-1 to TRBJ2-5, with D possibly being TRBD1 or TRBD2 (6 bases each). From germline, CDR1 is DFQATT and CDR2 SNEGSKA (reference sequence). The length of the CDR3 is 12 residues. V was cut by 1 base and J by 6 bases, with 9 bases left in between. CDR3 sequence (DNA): TGCAGTGCTAGAGGGGGGGCCAAGACCCAGTACTTC. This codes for CSARGGAKTQYF.

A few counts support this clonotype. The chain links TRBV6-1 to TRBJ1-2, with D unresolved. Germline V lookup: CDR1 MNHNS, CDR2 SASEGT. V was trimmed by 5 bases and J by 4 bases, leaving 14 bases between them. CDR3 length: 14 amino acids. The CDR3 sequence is CASSSDPGPYGYTF. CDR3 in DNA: TGTGCCAGCAGTTCGGACCCCGGCCCCTATGGCTACACCTTC.

The CDR3 region is CASSLGPTGAGYGYTF. For the CDR3, the DNA is TGTGCCAGCAGCTTGGGCCCGACAGGGGCAGGCTATGGCTACACCTTC. This chain joins TRBV5-4 and TRBJ1-2; 8 bases align to TRBD1. The CDR3 is 16 residues long. Germline V CDR1 and CDR2: SGHNT, YYREEE (reference sequence). V lost 0 bases and J lost 4; bases outside the gene matches: 8.

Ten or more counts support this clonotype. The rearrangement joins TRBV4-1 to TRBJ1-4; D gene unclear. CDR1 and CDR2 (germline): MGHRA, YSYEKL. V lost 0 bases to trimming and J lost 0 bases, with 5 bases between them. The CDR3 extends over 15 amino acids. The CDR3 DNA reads TGCGCCAGCAGCCAAGACCATACAACTAATGAAAAACTGTTTTTT. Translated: CASSQDHTTNEKLFF.

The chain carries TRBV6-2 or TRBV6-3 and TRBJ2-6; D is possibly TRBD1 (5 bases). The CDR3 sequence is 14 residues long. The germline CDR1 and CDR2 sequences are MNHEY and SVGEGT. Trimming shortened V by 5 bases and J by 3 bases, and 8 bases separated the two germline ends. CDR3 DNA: TGTGCCAGCAGTGACAGTTTTGGGGCCAACGTCCTGACTTTC. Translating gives CASSDSFGANVLTF.